The sequence of this TCR beta chain was determined in a study of shared clonotypes between healthy human individuals. The table came from immunoSEQ multiplex PCR; TCRdb's copy has only in-frame clones and leaves some out. The sample includes over a million clones, 95% to 97% of them seen just once. Each donor was a Caucasian adult residing in Nashville, Tennessee. CD4+ cells were split into CD45RA+ naive and CD45RA-negative memory subsets. The V end was cut by 4 bases, the J end by 4 bases, with 11 bases between. Germline V gene data show CDR1 as SEHNR and CDR2 as FQNEAQ (reference sequence). The CDR3 contains 13 residues. Whole-study findings and limits: Sequencing depth was expected to affect clonotype sharing among donors.

As concerns this clone: Its specificity is unknown.

This clonotype originated in a man aged 30 to 39 in good health. The sequenced sample consisted of naive CD4+ T cells sorted from blood. Subset noted: CD45RA+ positively selected. The chain combines TRBV7-9 with TRBJ2-7; a weak D match, TRBD1 (5 bases). The DNA for the CDR3 is TGTGCCAGCAGCTGGGGCGAAGGATACGAGCAGTACTTC. It encodes CASSWGEGYEQYF.